This entry lists 20 T cell receptor beta chains sequenced from one sample in a study of T cell responses to AZD1222 COVID-19 vaccine. Only in-frame clones appear in the TCRdb table, and some are missing; sequencing was by immunoSEQ multiplex PCR. The sample includes just under 100,000 clones, 70% to 90% of them seen just once. The source was peripheral blood, collected on day 0 of AZD1222 vaccination. These receptors were obtained from an adult in good health.

This clone was seen a few times. The chain carries TRBV12-3 or TRBV12-4 and TRBJ1-1; D is unclear. Trimming left V 4 bases short and J 8 bases short, with 14 bases between. There are 13 residues in the CDR3. CDR3 sequence: CASSSRNLFEAFF. The DNA of the CDR3 is TGTGCCAGCAGTTCAAGGAACCTATTCGAAGCTTTCTTT.

The chain joins TRBV28 to TRBJ2-7, with 7 bases that match TRBD1. The CDR3 spans 14 residues. Losses at the gene ends were 6 bases for V and 4 bases for J; bases not matched to a gene: 9. Looked up from germline, CDR1 is MDHEN and CDR2 is SYDVKM. The CDR3 sequence is CASSLMGTAYEQYF. In DNA, the CDR3 is TGTGCCAGCAGCCTAATGGGGACAGCGTACGAGCAGTACTTC.

This chain connects TRBV5-1 to TRBJ2-6; D unclear. V lost 0 bases and J lost 0, with 4 bases in between. CDR3 length: 15 amino acids. The germline V gene encodes CDR1 SGHRS and CDR2 YFSETQ. This CDR3 reads CASSLASSGANVLTF. CDR3 nucleotide sequence: TGCGCCAGCAGCTTGGCCAGCTCTGGGGCCAACGTCCTGACTTTC.

This clone occurred a few times. CDR3 in DNA: TGCGCCAGCAGCCAAGATCCAGGGACAGGGTCCCACGAGCAGTACTTC. Translating gives CASSQDPGTGSHEQYF. The chain is built from TRBV4-3 and TRBJ2-7; TRBD1 matches at 9 bases. V shed 0 bases, J shed 5 bases, and the junction held 8 bases outside the gene matches. The CDR3 spans 16 residues. The germline V gene encodes CDR1 LGHNA and CDR2 YSLEER.

The gene calls are TRBV7-9 and TRBJ2-5, with a tentative D call TRBD1 (7 bases). Germline lookup yields CDR1 SEHNR and CDR2 FQNEAQ (reference sequence). The CDR3 runs 16 residues. Trimming took off 6 bases at V and 2 bases at J, with 19 bases between the two ends. The CDR3 sequence: CASRGLGTANQETQYF. The DNA of the CDR3 is TGTGCCAGCAGGGGACTCGGGACAGCAAATCAAGAGACCCAGTACTTC.

The J gene is TRBJ1-5, the V gene TRBV6-1; D is ambiguous. The CDR3 is 16 residues long. The germline V and J ends were trimmed by 4 bases and 6 bases, with 19 bases remaining between them. Per the germline V gene, CDR1 is MNHNS and CDR2 is SASEGT. CDR3 nucleotides: TGTGCCAGCAGTGTTCTTTCGACTGGTGCGGCTCAGCCCCAGCATTTT. Translation gives CASSVLSTGAAQPQHF.

The chain has TRBV23-1 and TRBJ2-1; D perhaps matches TRBD2 (6 bases). TRBV23-1 carries the ORF label, with uncertain function. This CDR3 comprises 15 residues. Deletions cut 4 bases from V and 13 bases from J, with 23 bases between. CDR3 in amino acids: CASSLPGVTDPPQFF. CDR3 DNA sequence: TGCGCCAGCAGTCTGCCGGGAGTCACCGACCCCCCCCAGTTCTTC.

CDR3 nucleotide sequence: TGTGCCAGCTACCGGGACCCCAGGGGGACCCAGTACTTC. Its protein is CASYRDPRGTQYF. The J gene is TRBJ2-5, the V gene TRBV27; TRBD1 might be the D (6 bases). The CDR3 is made up of 13 amino acids. Germline V gives CDR1 MNHEY, CDR2 SMNVEV (reference sequence). Trimming pared 8 bases from V and 7 bases from J, leaving 17 bases between.

The chain couples TRBV7-9 to TRBJ1-4; perhaps TRBD1 as D (5 bases). CDR1 SEHNR and CDR2 FQNEAQ come from the germline V gene (reference sequence). V lost 5 bases and J lost 8, with 18 bases in between. This CDR3 has 15 residues. In DNA, the CDR3 is TGTGCCAGCAGCCCCGATGGGGGTGAAATGGAAAAACTGTTTTTT. Translated, it gives CASSPDGGEMEKLFF.

This chain links TRBV2 with TRBJ2-7; the match to TRBD2 covers 7 bases. V shed 9 bases and J 2 bases; nucleotides not matched to a gene: 7. This CDR3 comprises 13 residues. Germline CDR1 reads SNHLY; CDR2 reads FYNNEI. The CDR3 sequence is CASFQGLTYEQYF. CDR3 DNA sequence: TGTGCCAGTTTTCAGGGACTAACCTACGAGCAGTACTTC. The variable domain in full, completed from reference TRBV2 and TRBJ2-7, reads EPEVTQTPSHQVTQMGQEVILRCVPISNHLYFYWYRQILGQKVEFLVSFYNNEISEKSEIFDDQFSVERPDGSNFTLKIRSTKLEDSAMYFCASFQGLTYEQYFGPGTRLTVT.

J is TRBJ1-1 and V is TRBV9; no definite D call. Germline loops: CDR1 SGDLS, CDR2 YYNGEE. V was shortened by 4 bases and J by 7 bases, with 20 bases between the two germline ends. This CDR3 spans 15 amino acids. CDR3 sequence (DNA): TGTGCCAGCAGCCCCCACGCCCGACGAGAGATTGAAGCTTTCTTT. Its translation is CASSPHARREIEAFF.

Here the CDR3 DNA reads TGCGCCAGCAGCCAGGAGGACGGGTATGGCTACACCTTC. Protein sequence: CASSQEDGYGYTF. The gene calls are TRBV4-3 and TRBJ1-2; D is undetermined. Germline-derived CDR1 and CDR2 are LGHNA and YSLEER. The CDR3 length is 13 residues. Trimming removed 3 bases from V and 5 bases from J, with 10 bases in between.

The chain recombines TRBV30 with TRBJ1-6, with D maybe TRBD1 (5 bases). Per germline, CDR1 GTSNPN and CDR2 SVGIG (reference sequence). This CDR3 region has 13 residues. Trimming removed 3 bases from V and 7 bases from J, with 10 bases in between. The CDR3 coding sequence is TGTGCCTGGAGGGGGCCGGTGAATTCACCCCTCCACTTT. This gives the protein CAWRGPVNSPLHF. The complete variable domain, with remaining parts taken from reference TRBV30 and TRBJ1-6, reads SQTIHQWPATLVQPVGSPLSLECTVEGTSNPNLYWYRQAAGRGLQLLFYSVGIGQISSEVPQNLSASRPQDRQFILSSKKLLLSDSGFYLCAWRGPVNSPLHFGNGTRLTVT.

The rearrangement uses TRBV6-5 and TRBJ1-2, with D tentatively TRBD1 (5 bases). Trimming took off 3 bases at V and 2 bases at J, with 16 bases between the two ends. Germline CDR1 and CDR2: MNHEY and SVGAGI. The CDR3 extends over 16 amino acids. CDR3 amino acids: CASSYHRQGNNYGYTF. Here the CDR3 DNA reads TGTGCCAGCAGTTATCATCGCCAGGGAAACAACTATGGCTACACCTTC.

The CDR3 reads CASSVEGQMALGLEAFF. CDR3 nucleotides: TGTGCCAGCAGCGTAGAGGGCCAAATGGCCCTGGGTCTTGAAGCTTTCTTT. The chain has TRBV9 and TRBJ1-1; D not certain. The CDR3 is made up of 17 amino acids. Trimming pared 0 bases from V and 7 bases from J, leaving 22 bases between. Per germline, CDR1 SGDLS and CDR2 YYNGEE.

The V gene is TRBV18, the J gene TRBJ1-1; D gene ambiguous. V was cut by 3 bases and J by 0 bases, with 11 bases left in between. The CDR3 extends over 15 amino acids. Germline V CDR1 and CDR2: KGHSH, LQKENI. CDR3 loop: CASSPGQLLNTEAFF. Here the CDR3 DNA reads TGTGCCAGCTCACCGGGCCAACTCCTGAACACTGAAGCTTTCTTT.

This clone turned up a few times. This sequence joins TRBV7-2 and TRBJ1-1, with no clear D. Germline-derived CDR1 and CDR2 are SGHTA and FQGNSA. Trimming shortened V by 1 base and J by 0 bases, and 6 bases separated the two germline ends. CDR3 size: 14 residues. The CDR3 DNA follows: TGTGCCAGCAGCTTAGGGGCAGTGAACACTGAAGCTTTCTTT. Amino acid sequence: CASSLGAVNTEAFF. Complete variable domain (other parts from reference TRBV7-2 and TRBJ1-1): GAGVSQSPSNKVTEKGKDVELRCDPISGHTALYWYRQSLGQGLEFLIYFQGNSAPDKSGLPSDRFSAERTGGSVSTLTIQRTQQEDSAVYLCASSLGAVNTEAFFGQGTRLTVV.

The chain is built from TRBV6-5 and TRBJ1-1; D is uncertain. Germline V lookup: CDR1 MNHEY, CDR2 SVGAGI. This CDR3 is built from 13 residues. V shed 2 bases and J shed 5 bases, with 9 bases lying between them. The CDR3 protein is CASSYEQLTEAFF. The CDR3 DNA sequence: TGTGCCAGCAGTTACGAACAGCTAACTGAAGCTTTCTTT.

The CDR3 bases are TGTGCCAGCAGCGTAGGTGGAATTAATTCACCCCTCCACTTT. Amino acid sequence: CASSVGGINSPLHF. V and J are TRBV9 and TRBJ1-6; no firm D call. CDR1 is SGDLS and CDR2 is YYNGEE in the germline V gene. The CDR3 has 14 amino acids. V was clipped by 0 bases and J by 6 bases, with 7 bases between them.

The chain employs TRBV7-2 and TRBJ2-1; D tentatively fits TRBD1 or TRBD2 (5 bases each). V was cut by 6 bases and J by 7 bases, with 19 bases left in between. Germline V CDR1 and CDR2: SGHTA, FQGNSA. The CDR3 length is 15 residues. The CDR3 nucleotides are TGTGCCAGCAGGATCCAATATGGGGGTCATAATGAGCAGTTCTTC. Its translation: CASRIQYGGHNEQFF.